The sequence of this TCR beta chain was determined in a study of PD-1 blockade in classical Hodgkin lymphoma. The wider study: Patients were administered nivolumab (3 mg/kg intravenously) every 2 weeks. Points from the study as a whole: Whoever responded completely had baseline diversity much like that seen in newly diagnosed patients. Repertoire differences have undefined causes, possibly disease activity or prior therapy.

The germline gives CDR1 MNHNS, CDR2 SASEGT. Unmatched junction bases numbered 2, after V lost 8 bases and J lost 1 base. CDR3 length: 13 residues. Every patient relapsed after autologous stem cell transplantation, and brentuximab vedotin exposure varied. Complete response, partial response or progressive disease constituted the best response categories observed. In regard to this clone: The antigen remains unidentified.

Generated by immunoSEQ multiplex PCR, the TCRdb table keeps only in-frame clones and is missing some. Of some 100,000 clones listed, roughly 92% are singletons. The rearrangement links TRBV6-1 to TRBJ1-1, with 9 bases that match TRBD1. Sequenced material: peripheral blood mononuclear cells (PBMCs), taken at baseline. This receptor was identified in a human donor with classical Hodgkin lymphoma. CDR3 in DNA: TGTGCCAGCCCGGGACAGGGGAACACTGAAGCTTTCTTT. This encodes CASPGQGNTEAFF.